This entry concerns a single T cell receptor beta chain. CDR3 size: 19 residues. V was clipped by 5 bases and J by 0 bases; unmatched bases: 12. Germline CDR1 reads LNHDA; CDR2 reads SQIVND (reference sequence). The data originate from a study of cytomegalovirus exposure and HLA in healthy donors. The PCR made use of 60 Vbeta and 13 Jbeta primers. Assay used: immunoSEQ multiplex PCR; TCRdb lists only in-frame clones, some missing. The sample contains 150,000 to 200,000 clones, about 70% of which appear only once. What was sequenced was PBMCs. This TCR was sampled from a woman under 30 in good health and CMV-seropositive. The chain recombines TRBV19 with TRBJ2-6; the match to TRBD1 covers 8 bases. DNA of the CDR3: TGTGCCAGTAGTGTGGCCAGGGGGCGCTCAGCCTCTGGGGCCAACGTCCTGACTTTC. This codes for CASSVARGRSASGANVLTF. Using reference TRBV19 and TRBJ2-6 for the parts outside the CDR3, the full variable domain is DGGITQSPKYLFRKEGQNVTLSCEQNLNHDAMYWYRQDPGQGLRLIYYSQIVNDFQKGDIAEGYSVSREKKESFPLTVTSAQKNPTAFYLCASSVARGRSASGANVLTFGAGSRLTVL.